The 21 T cell receptor beta chains reported below all come from one sample, sequenced in a study of blood T cell repertoires in COVID-19. Libraries were prepared by immunoSEQ multiplex PCR; TCRdb keeps only in-frame clonotypes and omits some of them. The table includes tens of thousands of clones, about 86% detected once. The sequenced sample consisted of peripheral blood. The source of these receptors is a human donor in a cohort sampled during active COVID-19.

This chain joins TRBV27 and TRBJ1-2, with D uncertain. This CDR3 is built from 14 residues. Per germline, CDR1 MNHEY and CDR2 SMNVEV (reference sequence). The V gene lost 8 bases and the J gene lost 4 bases, with 17 bases spanning the gap. Written as DNA, the CDR3 is TGTGCCAGCGCAAAGCGCGGAATTACCTATGGCTACACCTTC. Protein sequence: CASAKRGITYGYTF.

The rearrangement uses TRBV7-2 and TRBJ2-3; 7 bases are a match to TRBD2. CDR3 length equals 17 residues. Germline V gene lookup returns CDR1 SGHTA and CDR2 FQGNSA. Trimming took 5 bases from V and 1 from J; bases not matched to a gene: 12. This CDR3 is CASSPRGAGVGTDTQYF. As DNA, the CDR3 is TGTGCCAGCAGCCCTCGAGGGGCGGGGGTAGGCACAGATACGCAGTATTTT.

The chain carries TRBV27 and TRBJ1-5; 7 nucleotides agree with TRBD1. Germline V CDR1 and CDR2: MNHEY, SMNVEV (reference sequence). Trimming removed 6 bases from V and 4 bases from J; junction bases left unmatched: 6. CDR3 length: 14 amino acids. CDR3 DNA sequence: TGTGCCAGCAGCCACAGGGGATCAAATCAGCCCCAGCATTTT. The encoded protein is CASSHRGSNQPQHF.

The V and J genes are TRBV5-1 and TRBJ2-3; 14 nucleotides line up with TRBD2. Per the germline V gene, CDR1 is SGHRS and CDR2 is YFSETQ. The J segment lost 6 bases and the V segment lost 3 bases, leaving 3 bases of the junction unmatched. The CDR3 covers 15 residues. The CDR3 coding sequence is TGCGCCAGCAGCTGGGGGACTAGCGGGGGTGATACGCAGTATTTT. Translating it yields CASSWGTSGGDTQYF.

This clone was seen a single time. This chain connects TRBV5-8 to TRBJ1-2; no clear D gene. Germline V gene sequence: CDR1 SGHTS, CDR2 YDEGEE. V gave up 4 bases and J gave up 4 bases, with 17 bases separating them. The length of the CDR3 is 15 residues. The CDR3 DNA follows: TGTGCCAGCAGCCCAGGACGGGGTTACGGCTATGGCTACACCTTC. Translating it yields CASSPGRGYGYGYTF.

The chain employs TRBV7-6 and TRBJ2-5; 11 bases line up with TRBD2. The trim removed 5 bases at V and 4 bases at J, leaving 6 bases unmatched. CDR1 and CDR2 (germline): SGHVS, FNYEAQ. This CDR3 comprises 15 residues. The CDR3 region is CASSEVLAGGETQYF. The CDR3 nucleotides read TGTGCCAGCAGCGAAGTTCTAGCGGGAGGAGAGACCCAGTACTTC.

The rearrangement joins TRBV28 to TRBJ2-7; possibly TRBD1 for D (7 bases). V was trimmed by 6 bases and J by 2 bases, leaving 17 bases between them. Looked up from germline, CDR1 is MDHEN and CDR2 is SYDVKM. This CDR3 region has 15 residues. DNA of the CDR3: TGTGCCAGCAGAGTTCCGGGGGACAGTGCCTACGAGCAGTACTTC. Amino acids: CASRVPGDSAYEQYF.

V is TRBV19 and J is TRBJ2-7, with D perhaps TRBD2 (7 bases). The CDR3 is made up of 18 amino acids. Germline lookup yields CDR1 LNHDA and CDR2 SQIVND (reference sequence). With 1 base removed from V and 3 bases from J, the gap between germline ends came to 22 bases. DNA of the CDR3: TGTGCCAGTAGTATAGGGTCCCCACCTAGCGGAGGGGGCTACGAGCAGTACTTC. Its translation: CASSIGSPPSGGGYEQYF.

The rearrangement uses TRBV4-2 and TRBJ2-3; tentatively, D is TRBD2 (5 bases). Trimming removed 1 base from V and 2 bases from J, with 13 bases in between. Looked up from germline, CDR1 is LGHNA and CDR2 is YNFKEQ. This CDR3 has 16 residues. CDR3 region: CASSQGAQRITDTQYF. CDR3 DNA: TGTGCCAGCAGCCAAGGGGCCCAGCGGATCACAGATACGCAGTATTTT.

The rearrangement joins TRBV13 to TRBJ1-1, with 7 bases fitting TRBD1. The germline gives CDR1 PRHDT, CDR2 FYEKMQ (reference sequence). Germline trimming cut 1 base from V and 8 bases from J; bases unmatched to any gene: 1. This CDR3 spans 12 amino acids. The CDR3 region is CASSLEGQEAFF. In DNA, the CDR3 is TGTGCCAGCAGCTTAGAGGGACAGGAAGCTTTCTTT.

This clone has more than one count but fewer than ten. The chain uses TRBV28 and TRBJ2-7; 8 bases line up with TRBD2. The J segment lost 4 bases and the V segment lost 2 bases, leaving 7 bases of the junction unmatched. The CDR3 sequence is 15 residues long. Germline V gene sequence: CDR1 MDHEN, CDR2 SYDVKM. CDR3 in amino acids: CASSLVRVAGYEQYF. The CDR3 bases are TGTGCCAGCAGTTTAGTAAGGGTAGCGGGGTACGAGCAGTACTTC.

The chain couples TRBV5-6 to TRBJ2-1; D uncertain. Per germline, CDR1 SGHDT and CDR2 YYEEEE. Between the trimmed V and J ends, which lost 9 bases and 4 bases, there was a span of 14 bases. There are 13 residues in the CDR3. The CDR3 loop is CATKPLLYNEQFF. CDR3 coding DNA: TGTGCCACCAAACCATTACTATACAATGAGCAGTTCTTC.

As for this clone: One end of the junction does not line up with germline, which may come from a read error. The rearrangement uses TRBV3-1 (or the pseudogene TRBV3-2) and TRBJ2-1; 10 bases fit TRBD2. The CDR3 is 13 amino acids. Germline loops: CDR1 LGHDT, CDR2 YNNKEL (reference sequence). CDR3 nucleotide sequence: TGTGCCAGCAGCCACGCAGCGGGGGGGAAGTGGCTCTTC. Translating gives CASSHAAGGKWLF.

This rearrangement joins TRBV3-1 (or the pseudogene TRBV3-2) to TRBJ2-1; tentatively, D is TRBD1 (5 bases). Trimming removed 0 bases at V and 10 bases at J, with 16 bases between. The V gene's germline CDR1 is LGHDT and CDR2 YNNKEL (reference sequence). This CDR3 contains 15 residues. The CDR3 DNA follows: TGTGCCAGCAGCCAAGATTTCCAGCCACACAGGGAGCAGTTCTTC. It codes for CASSQDFQPHREQFF.

This clone was observed a handful of times. The chain carries TRBV11-2 and TRBJ2-7, with D perhaps TRBD1 (6 bases). This CDR3 has 14 residues. Trimming left V 8 bases short and J 3 bases short, with 17 bases between. Germline V gene lookup returns CDR1 SGHAT and CDR2 FQNNGV. The CDR3 DNA follows: TGTGCCAGCGCATTCTCAGGGGTCCTCTACGAGCAGTACTTC. This gives the protein CASAFSGVLYEQYF.

The J gene is TRBJ2-3, the V gene TRBV9; the D gene is possibly TRBD1 (6 bases). Trimming took off 0 bases at V and 5 bases at J, with 13 bases between the two ends. This CDR3 region has 15 residues. Germline V gene data show CDR1 as SGDLS and CDR2 as YYNGEE. CDR3 amino acids: CASSVGGRGLDTQYF. The CDR3 DNA sequence: TGTGCCAGCAGCGTAGGTGGCAGGGGTTTAGATACGCAGTATTTT.

V and J are TRBV7-9 and TRBJ1-1; unclear D gene. There are 12 residues in the CDR3. Germline V gene data show CDR1 as SEHNR and CDR2 as FQNEAQ (reference sequence). V gave up 0 bases and J gave up 6 bases, with 5 bases separating them. CDR3 sequence reads: CASSLAYSEAFF. In DNA form, the CDR3 reads TGTGCCAGCAGCTTAGCATACTCTGAAGCTTTCTTT.

The chain couples TRBV6-5 to TRBJ2-2, with 10 bases lining up with TRBD1. The V gene's germline CDR1 is MNHEY and CDR2 SVGAGI. This CDR3 is 15 amino acids long. The V and J ends lost 6 bases and 4 bases, in that order; junction bases with no gene match: 5. CDR3 in amino acids: CASRGQGLSTGELFF. CDR3 nucleotide sequence: TGTGCCAGCAGGGGACAGGGGCTCTCCACCGGGGAGCTGTTTTTT.

The CDR3 region has the DNA TGTGCCAGCAGTTTAGGTCGTAGGAACACTGAAGCTTTCTTT. This gives the protein CASSLGRRNTEAFF. The J gene is TRBJ1-1, the V gene TRBV28; D gene ambiguous. Germline CDR1 and CDR2: MDHEN and SYDVKM. Trimming cost V 2 bases and J 1 base, with 8 bases left between them. The CDR3 sequence is 14 residues long.

This clone was picked up one time. The rearrangement joins TRBV27 to TRBJ2-1; TRBD2 aligns across 8 bases. The junction had 9 bases not matched to a gene; V was cut back by 9 bases and J by 8 bases. The CDR3 contains 13 residues. Per germline, CDR1 MNHEY and CDR2 SMNVEV (reference sequence). CDR3 in amino acids: CASGPGGLHEQFF. In nucleotides, the CDR3 is TGTGCCAGTGGGCCGGGGGGGCTCCATGAGCAGTTCTTC.

V is TRBV4-3 and J is TRBJ1-2; D is undetermined. Germline V gene sequence: CDR1 LGHNA, CDR2 YSLEER. Trimming removed 0 bases from V and 8 bases from J, with 22 bases in between. This CDR3 region has 17 residues. The CDR3 loop is CASSQDPVTGSPEGYTF. The CDR3 DNA reads TGCGCCAGCAGCCAAGATCCCGTCACCGGGAGCCCGGAGGGCTACACCTTC.